This T cell receptor beta chain is drawn from a study of cytomegalovirus exposure and HLA in healthy donors. The study ran its PCR with 60 Vbeta and 13 Jbeta primers. The table came from immunoSEQ multiplex PCR; TCRdb's copy has only in-frame clones and leaves some out. The table shows 150,000 to 200,000 clones, with approximately 75% occurring only once. Points on this clone: The antigen remains undetermined.

Study-level points and caveats: Three chains linked to CMV were shown in vitro to be specific for CMV antigens. Earlier analysis looked at TCR beta V segments, and most were productive about 90% or about 30% of the time.

Trimming pared 3 bases from V and 2 bases from J, leaving 13 bases between. The germline V gene has CDR1 KGHSH and CDR2 LQKENI. This CDR3 is built from 16 residues. Sequenced input: PBMCs. This receptor was obtained from a woman younger than 35 in good health and CMV-seronegative. V usage is TRBV18 and J usage is TRBJ1-4; possibly TRBD1 for D (6 bases). Here the CDR3 DNA reads TGTGCCAGCTCACCCCCTCCAGGGGTCACTAATGAAAAACTGTTTTTT. Encoded protein: CASSPPPGVTNEKLFF.